This entry features one TCR beta chain sequence. This CDR3 contains 18 residues. Trimming took 2 bases from V and 1 from J; bases not matched to a gene: 14. Per germline, CDR1 LGHNA and CDR2 YNFKEQ. In the authors' methods: Cell counts per sample came from amplifying reference gene primers. TCRdb keeps only in-frame clones here, not all; method: immunoSEQ multiplex PCR. Clonal size and the V and J genes are those of that table, whereas D and trimming came from the DNA. The table shows some 490,000 clones, with 80% to 90% occurring only once. The record originates from a study of blood T cell repertoires in COVID-19. Looking at the study overall: COVID-19 samples, acute and convalescent, were from the United States, Italy and Spain. T cells, B-cell-depleted T cells, or PBMCs provided the cDNA or gDNA that served as material.

Sequencing input: peripheral blood. The V gene is TRBV4-2, the J gene TRBJ2-7; TRBD2 matches at 7 bases. The TCR sequence derives from a human donor in a cohort sampled during active COVID-19. CDR3 DNA sequence: TGTGCCAGCAGCCAAAACCGCGTTACTAGCGTCATGTCCTACGAGCAGTACTTC. Translation gives CASSQNRVTSVMSYEQYF.